This TCR beta chain originates from a study of blood T cell repertoires in COVID-19. Repertoires were generated with immunoSEQ multiplex PCR, while TCRdb's copy carries only in-frame clones and drops some. Of approximately 70,000 clones listed, 91% are singletons. In Seattle, patients joined the study during active infection and were tracked longitudinally. This clone qualifies as medium-sized (0.01 to 0.1%). CDR3 length: 20 residues. CDR1 is MNHEY and CDR2 is SVGEGT in the germline V gene. Deletions cut 1 base from V and 4 bases from J, with 26 bases between. The origin of this receptor is a man aged 50 or older with COVID-19, enrolled during active disease. The genes are TRBV6-2 or TRBV6-3 and TRBJ2-1; a weak D match, TRBD2 (5 bases). Input material: peripheral blood. In nucleotides, the CDR3 is TGTGCCAGCAGTTACTTATCGGATACTAGACGGGGTTTATCGTACAATGAGCAGTTCTTC. It encodes CASSYLSDTRRGLSYNEQFF.